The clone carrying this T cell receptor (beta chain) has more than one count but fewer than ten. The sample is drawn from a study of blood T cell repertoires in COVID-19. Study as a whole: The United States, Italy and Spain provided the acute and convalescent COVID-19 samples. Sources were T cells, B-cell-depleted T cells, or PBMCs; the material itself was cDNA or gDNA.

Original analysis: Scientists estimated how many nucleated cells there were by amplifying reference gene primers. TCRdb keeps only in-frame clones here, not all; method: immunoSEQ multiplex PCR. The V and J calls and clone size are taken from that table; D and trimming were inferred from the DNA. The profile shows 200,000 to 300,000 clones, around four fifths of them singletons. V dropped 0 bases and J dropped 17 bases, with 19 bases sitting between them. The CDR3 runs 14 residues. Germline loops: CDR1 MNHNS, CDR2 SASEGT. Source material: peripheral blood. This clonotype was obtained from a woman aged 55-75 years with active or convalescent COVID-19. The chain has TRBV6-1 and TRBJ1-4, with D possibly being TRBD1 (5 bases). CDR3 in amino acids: CASSEARFRTGAFF. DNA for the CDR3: TGTGCCAGCAGTGAAGCGAGGTTTCGCACAGGAGCATTTTTT.